This is a list of T cell receptor beta chains from one sample in a study of blood T cell repertoires in COVID-19. Assay: immunoSEQ multiplex PCR; the TCRdb copy retains only in-frame clones and omits some. The data show 190,000 or so clones, around 82% seen once. Sequencing input: PBMCs or T cells enriched from blood (not recorded which). These receptors originate from a man in his forties who had recovered from COVID-19. CDR3s include the opening cysteine and the closing phenylalanine or tryptophan. A D gene is named only where the DNA matches it firmly. Clone size is stated in some rows and not others, as once, few, many or a class when expanded.

V gene,D gene,J gene,clone size,CDR3 protein,CDR3 DNA
TRBV28,.,TRBJ1-6,.,CASNTGHSNSPLHF,TGTGCCAGCAACACGGGACACTCAAATTCACCCCTCCACTTT
TRBV5-1,.,TRBJ1-1,.,CASSPHLGQGMNTEAFF,TGCGCCAGCAGCCCTCACCTGGGGCAGGGCATGAACACTGAAGCTTTCTTT
TRBV4-3,.,TRBJ2-5,.,CASSQDRWAPETQYF,TGCGCCAGCAGCCAAGATCGCTGGGCTCCAGAGACCCAGTACTTC
TRBV29-1,TRBD2,TRBJ2-3,.,CSVEDRRGSTDTQYF,TGCAGCGTTGAAGATCGGCGGGGGAGCACAGATACGCAGTATTTT
TRBV5-4,TRBD1,TRBJ2-2,few,CASSFRTGGYTGELFF,TGTGCCAGCAGCTTTAGGACAGGGGGCTACACCGGGGAGCTGTTTTTT
TRBV7-2,.,TRBJ2-4,once,CASSDRQSVDIQYF,TGTGCCAGCAGCGATAGACAGTCAGTGGACATTCAGTACTTC
TRBV19,.,TRBJ1-2,once,CASSTLGQFGDYGYTF,TGTGCCAGTAGTACGTTAGGACAGTTTGGCGACTATGGCTACACCTTC
TRBV4-3,TRBD1,TRBJ2-3,.,CASSQAKRTGPDTQYF,TGCGCCAGCAGCCAAGCGAAGAGGACAGGGCCAGATACGCAGTATTTT
TRBV19,TRBD1,TRBJ1-5,.,CASIISGGFGNQPQHF,TGTGCCAGTATTATATCAGGGGGCTTCGGTAATCAGCCCCAGCATTTT
TRBV4-1,.,TRBJ2-2,.,CASSQGPTQGATGELFF,TGCGCCAGCAGCCAAGGGCCAACTCAAGGGGCGACCGGGGAGCTGTTTTTT
TRBV10-1,TRBD1,TRBJ1-3,.,CASIRQGPGNTIYF,TGCGCCAGCATCCGACAGGGGCCTGGAAACACCATATATTTT
TRBV5-8,.,TRBJ1-2,.,CASSLPGRQANYGYTF,TGTGCCAGCAGCTTACCGGGTCGTCAAGCTAACTATGGCTACACCTTC
TRBV7-9,TRBD2,TRBJ2-3,.,CASSDGTSSTDTQYF,TGTGCCAGCAGCGACGGGACTAGCAGCACAGATACGCAGTATTTT
TRBV7-9,.,TRBJ2-4,once,CASSSQRGWAIQYF,TGTGCCAGCAGCTCACAACGGGGGTGGGCCATTCAGTACTTC
TRBV11-2,.,TRBJ1-1,.,CASSLGDTTEAFF,TGTGCCAGCAGCTTGGGAGATACCACTGAAGCTTTCTTT
TRBV27,.,TRBJ1-6,once,CASSLAADANSPLHF,TGTGCCAGCAGTTTAGCGGCAGACGCCAATTCACCCCTCCACTTT
TRBV4-1,TRBD1,TRBJ2-5,once,CASSRNTGAKETQYF,TGCGCCAGCAGCCGGAACACAGGGGCCAAAGAGACCCAGTACTTC
TRBV5-4,TRBD2,TRBJ2-3,.,CASSLGTSKDTQYF,TGTGCCAGCAGCTTGGGGACTAGTAAAGATACGCAGTATTTT
TRBV27,TRBD2,TRBJ2-3,.,CASSLEPGGNTDTQYF,TGTGCCAGCAGTTTAGAGCCCGGGGGGAACACAGATACGCAGTATTTT
TRBV5-6,.,TRBJ2-2,.,CASSFEGGTGELFF,TGTGCCAGCAGCTTTGAAGGGGGTACCGGGGAGCTGTTTTTT
TRBV5-5,.,TRBJ1-2,.,CASSLERTDGYTF,TGTGCCAGCAGCTTGGAAAGGACAGATGGCTACACCTTC
TRBV24-1,.,TRBJ2-3,once,CATSDRGRGSTDTQYF,TGTGCCACCAGTGATCGGGGGCGGGGGAGCACAGATACGCAGTATTTT
TRBV4-3,TRBD2,TRBJ2-5,.,CASSQDGDYRETQYF,TGCGCCAGCAGCCAAGACGGGGACTATCGGGAGACCCAGTACTTC